This section outlines one T cell receptor (beta chain) sequence together with its context. Profiled with immunoSEQ multiplex PCR; TCRdb holds only in-frame clones, not every one. The profile covers roughly 280,000 clones, with 87% appearing a single time and about 2.2% taken by the ten largest. These data belong to a study of blood T cell repertoires in COVID-19. CDR3 length: 17 residues. The chain links TRBV1 to TRBJ1-5; TRBD1 is the table's D call, not checked against the DNA. TRBV1 is described as a pseudogene. This TCR came from a woman between 50 and 59 years old who had recovered from COVID-19. The sequencing sample was made of peripheral blood. This CDR3 is CTSSQDLFGTGGERGHF. The CDR3 nucleotides are TGCACCAGCAGCCAAGACCTTTTCGGGACAGGGGGCGAAAGGGGGCATTTT.